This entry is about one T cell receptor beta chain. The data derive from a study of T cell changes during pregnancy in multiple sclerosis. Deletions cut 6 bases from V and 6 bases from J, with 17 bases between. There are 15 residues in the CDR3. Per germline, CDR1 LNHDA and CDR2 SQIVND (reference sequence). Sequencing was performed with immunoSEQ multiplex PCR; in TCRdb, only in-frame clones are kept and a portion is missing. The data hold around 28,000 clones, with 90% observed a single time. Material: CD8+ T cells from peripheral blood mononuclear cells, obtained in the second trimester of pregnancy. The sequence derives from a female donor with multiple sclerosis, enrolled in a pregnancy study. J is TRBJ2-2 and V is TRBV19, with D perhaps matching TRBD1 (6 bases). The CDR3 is CASRLTQGPSGELFF. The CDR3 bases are TGTGCCAGTAGATTAACACAGGGTCCGTCCGGGGAGCTGTTTTTT.